This paragraph reports one TCR beta chain. A few counts support this clonotype. Its binding antigen is unknown. Per-base qualities were not stored, and no clone one base away is much larger. The roughly 39 donors, aged about 6 to 95 years, were systemically healthy Caucasian individuals from Russia. About 9.8 milliliters of peripheral blood were drawn from each donor into EDTA-treated Vacutainer tubes. Ficoll-Paque density-gradient centrifugation was used to isolate PBMCs, with at least 6.5 million per sample. Trizol reagent was used to extract total RNA from the PBMCs, yielding at least 5.5 micrograms per sample. For every donor, an aliquot of PBMCs went through flow cytometry to measure the percentages of naive CD45RAhigh/CD27high T cells. These data come from a study of blood T cells in healthy people across ages (dated by TCRdb to between 2015 and 2016). Notes on the research overall: In model experiments, roughly one uniquely barcoded TCR beta cDNA molecule per two T cells was captured by template switching. Using deep sequencing normalized with unique cDNA molecular identifiers, the study measured how TCR beta repertoire diversity changes with age. Four age groups were formed from the donors: young (average approximately 15 years), middle-aged (just under 40), aged (roughly 59) and long-lived (roughly 81). The study analyzed two additional independent replicas of 1 million unique cDNA reads from the same blood draw for two donors, one aged 18 to 29 and one aged 80 or older. Results and caveats for the whole study, not just this receptor: Bulk unsorted PBMC profiling prevented conclusive comparison of naive and antigen-experienced compartments. Total diversity estimates from one million sequenced T cells were considered lower bounds and underestimates. Observed TCR beta diversity per million T cells fell roughly linearly with age, and a significant reduction was already apparent by age about 36. The percentage of naive T cells measured by flow cytometry correlated strongly with observed TCR beta diversity. Donor CMV infection status was unknown, potentially confounding age-related changes in expanded clonotypes. The long-lived group showed more naive CD4+ T cells, fewer expanded clones and increased TCR diversity than the aged group, suggesting age selection.

V loses 3 bases of germline sequence and J loses 2 bases, and the interval between the two ends is 1 base. Taken from cysteine to phenylalanine, the CDR3 has 10 residues. Kept here is only the CDR3 DNA, which spans 30 bases and is read in frame from base 1. The germline V gene (reference sequence) yields GTSNPN for CDR1 and SVGIG for CDR2. The library was produced with 5' RACE. Sequencing took place on an Illumina HiSeq 2500. A second PCR of roughly 6 to 11 cycles was run with a J-beta primer mix and a sample-barcoded 5' primer. A unique molecular identifier was introduced onto each TCR beta cDNA molecule by a template-switch 5' adaptor carrying 12 random nucleotides. Each sample yielded at least 3 million CDR3-containing paired-end reads. First-strand cDNA was synthesized from all RNA with the Mint cDNA synthesis kit, primed by a TRBC-specific oligonucleotide. Following uracil-DNA glycosylase treatment, all cDNA underwent a first 18-cycle PCR with the universal primers M1SS and BC2_uni_R. Under the source paper's analysis protocol: Normalization of each sample was performed by random selection of 1 million high-quality reads, each carrying a distinct molecular identifier. Reads sharing molecular identifiers were discarded rather than binned into consensus sequences. MiTCR, set to a Q25 quality threshold and the strictest error-elimination algorithm, was used for CDR3 identification, clonotype clustering and error correction. A nonparametric unseen species model using Euler transformation provided a lower-bound estimate of total TCR beta diversity. Starting from the raw public reads, TCRdb applied fastp trimming at Q25, assembled clones with MiXCR and retained in-frame beta chains. Under each unique CDR3 protein, matching rows form one entry showing the most common genes and DNA. The V and J calls were determined by TCRdb, not by the authors. The sample table records roughly 800,000 distinct CDR3 sequences; 20% to 30% of these occur just once. The ten largest clones add up to 3% of the sample.

Separately, the same data were catalogued under a study of T cells of mothers and their children. The second paper further reports: Nine systemically healthy Caucasian individuals, comprising three mothers and their six children, were included as donors. cDNA synthesis consumed the entire amount of extracted RNA, loaded at about 1.5 ug RNA in each 15 ul reaction. In the second PCR, the M1S primer introduced both the sample barcodes and 2-4 random nucleotides. More than 9 million TCR beta CDR3 reads were obtained from each mother, and some 3.3 million reads were obtained from each child. Thymic selection similarly shapes TCR recombination output in related and unrelated pairs, with minor effect from inherited differences. Related mother-child pairs always showed normalized repertoire overlap that was slightly higher than in unrelated mother-child pairs, though the difference was never significant. No persistent microchimeric T cell clones were found, with a detection sensitivity of approximately 100 clones per million clonotypes. In the study, deep NGS was used to compare the TCR beta repertoires of mothers and children, and features distinguishing related mother-child pairs from unrelated individuals were sought. Mothers averaged roughly 40 +/- 4 years of age and children averaged about 10 +/- 4 years. After adapter ligation with NEBNext reagents, the libraries were sequenced on Illumina HiSeq 2000 with 100+100 nt paired-end reads. To avoid cross-contamination, the mother libraries and the child libraries were prepared a month apart and sequenced in separate runs. For each donor, between 500,000 and 2,000,000 distinct TCR beta clonotypes were identified. Naive TCR beta clonotypes were estimated from low-frequency clonotypes matched to each donor's FACS-determined naive share, without sorting.

The chain was built from TRBV30 and TRBJ1-2, with no confident D gene call. This sequence was found in a boy aged 5 to 17 in good health. Sequences were obtained from blood. The DNA sequence reads TGTGCCTGGAGGAACTATGGCTACACCTTC. It is translated as CAWRNYGYTF.